This record looks at one TCR beta chain sequence and its context. Its antigen remains unidentified. CDR3 length: 13 residues. Germline-derived CDR1 and CDR2 are SGHAT and FQNNGV. The V end lost 3 bases, the J end lost 6 bases, and 10 bases lay between the germline ends. The sample is drawn from a study of OX40 agonist ivuxolimab in advanced cancers. At the level of the study: Partial responses were seen in three patients, one with hepatocellular carcinoma and two with cutaneous melanoma.

Sequenced by immunoSEQ multiplex PCR; TCRdb stores in-frame clones only, minus some. The table lists 30,000 to 35,000 clones, approximately 89% of them singletons. Study conclusions and caveats: Compared with CD4+, CD8+ T cells on average had more expanded clones.

The origin of this receptor is an adult with an advanced solid tumor such as melanoma, head and neck, liver or kidney cancer. Sequencing used CD4+ or CD8+ T cells sorted from blood, obtained in a trial of the OX40 agonist ivuxolimab. V usage is TRBV11-2 and J usage is TRBJ2-3; no firm D call. For the CDR3, the DNA is TGTGCCAGCAGCTTGTTATCGCTCGATACGCAGTATTTT. It codes for CASSLLSLDTQYF.